The clone carrying this TCR beta chain was recorded many times. In TCRdb, the 5' RACE reads were re-called with MiXCR into one record per CDR3 protein. Among hundreds of thousands of distinct CDR3 sequences listed, 15% to 20% were seen once. There are 14 residues in the CDR3. Trimming removed 6 bases from V and 0 bases from J; junction bases left unmatched: 4. Germline lookup yields CDR1 SEHNR and CDR2 FQNEAQ (reference sequence). The data originate from a study of identical twins. These data are also associated with another study on T cells expressing NK-cell markers.

The clonotype was recovered from a woman aged 18-35 years in good health. The sequencing sample was made of PBMCs. V and J are TRBV7-9 and TRBJ1-1, with 7 positions matching TRBD1. The CDR3 region is CASSSTGMNTEAFF. The CDR3 coding sequence is TGTGCCAGCAGTTCGACAGGGATGAACACTGAAGCTTTCTTT.